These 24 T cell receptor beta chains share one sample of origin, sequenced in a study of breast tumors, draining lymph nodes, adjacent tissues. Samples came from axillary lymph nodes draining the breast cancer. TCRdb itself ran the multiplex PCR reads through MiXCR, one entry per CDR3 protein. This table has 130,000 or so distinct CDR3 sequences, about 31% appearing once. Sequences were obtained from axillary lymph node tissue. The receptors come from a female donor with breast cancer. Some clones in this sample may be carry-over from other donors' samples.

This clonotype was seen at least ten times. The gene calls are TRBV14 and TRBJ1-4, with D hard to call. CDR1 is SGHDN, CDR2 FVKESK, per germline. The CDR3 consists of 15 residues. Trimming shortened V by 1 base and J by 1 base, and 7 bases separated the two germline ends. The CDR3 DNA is TGTGCCAGCAGCCAAGGGGGATTAACTAATGAAAAACTGTTTTTT. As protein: CASSQGGLTNEKLFF. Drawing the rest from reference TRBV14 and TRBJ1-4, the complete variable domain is EAGVTQFPSHSVIEKGQTVTLRCDPISGHDNLYWYRRVMGKEIKFLLHFVKESKQDESGMPNNRFLAERTGGTYSTLKVQPAELEDSGVYFCASSQGGLTNEKLFFGSGTQLSVL.

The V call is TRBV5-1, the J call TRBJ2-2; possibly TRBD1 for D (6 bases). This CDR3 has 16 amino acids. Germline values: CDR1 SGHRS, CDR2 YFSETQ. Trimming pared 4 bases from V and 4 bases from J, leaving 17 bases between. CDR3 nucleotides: TGCGCCAGCAGCCCCGTGGGGGCCGCGAGCACCGGGGAGCTGTTTTTT. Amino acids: CASSPVGAASTGELFF. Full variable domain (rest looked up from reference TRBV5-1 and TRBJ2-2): KAGVTQTPRYLIKTRGQQVTLSCSPISGHRSVSWYQQTPGQGLQFLFEYFSETQRNKGNFPGRFSGRQFSNSRSEMNVSTLELGDSALYLCASSPVGAASTGELFFGEGSRLTVL.

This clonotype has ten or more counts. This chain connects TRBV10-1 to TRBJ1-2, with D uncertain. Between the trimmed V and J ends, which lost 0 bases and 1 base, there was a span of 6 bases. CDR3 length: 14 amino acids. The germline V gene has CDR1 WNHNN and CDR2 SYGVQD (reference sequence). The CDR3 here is CASSESGSNYGYTF. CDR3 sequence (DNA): TGCGCCAGCAGTGAGTCCGGTAGTAACTATGGCTACACCTTC.

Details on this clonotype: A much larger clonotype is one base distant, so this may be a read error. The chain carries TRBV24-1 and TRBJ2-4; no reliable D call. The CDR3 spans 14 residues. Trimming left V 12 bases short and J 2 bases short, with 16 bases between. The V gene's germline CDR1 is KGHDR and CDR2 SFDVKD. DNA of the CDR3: TGTGCCGCCCTTGAAACCCAACCCAAAAACATTCAGTACTTC. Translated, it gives CAALETQPKNIQYF.

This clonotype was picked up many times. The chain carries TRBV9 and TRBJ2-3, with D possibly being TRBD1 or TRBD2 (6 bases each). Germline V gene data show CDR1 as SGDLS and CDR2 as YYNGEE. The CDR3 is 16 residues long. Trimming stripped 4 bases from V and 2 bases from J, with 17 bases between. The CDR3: CASSQSLGGLTDTQYF. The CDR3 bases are TGTGCCAGCAGCCAATCCCTGGGGGGCCTCACAGATACGCAGTATTTT.

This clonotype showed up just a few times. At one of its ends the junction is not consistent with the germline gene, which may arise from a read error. For the CDR3, the DNA is TGTGCCAGCAGCTCCAACACGGGGCAGGGGGGCGGCTACCCCTTC. Encoded protein: CASSSNTGQGGGYPF. This chain uses TRBV7-3 with TRBJ1-2; TRBD1 matches 7 bases. Germline lookup yields CDR1 SGHTA and CDR2 FQGTGA. CDR3 size: 15 residues.

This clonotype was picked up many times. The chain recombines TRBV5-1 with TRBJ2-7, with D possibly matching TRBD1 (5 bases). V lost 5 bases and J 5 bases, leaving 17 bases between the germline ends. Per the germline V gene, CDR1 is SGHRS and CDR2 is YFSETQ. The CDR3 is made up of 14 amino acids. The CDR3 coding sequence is TGCGCCAGCAGATCCTGGCAGGGTCGCGACGAGCAGTACTTC. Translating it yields CASRSWQGRDEQYF.

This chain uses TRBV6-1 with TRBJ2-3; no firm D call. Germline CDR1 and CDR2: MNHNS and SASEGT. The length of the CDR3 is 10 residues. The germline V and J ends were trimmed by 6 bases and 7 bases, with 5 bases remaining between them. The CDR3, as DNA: TGTGCCAGCAGGGAACATACGCAGTATTTT. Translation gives CASREHTQYF.

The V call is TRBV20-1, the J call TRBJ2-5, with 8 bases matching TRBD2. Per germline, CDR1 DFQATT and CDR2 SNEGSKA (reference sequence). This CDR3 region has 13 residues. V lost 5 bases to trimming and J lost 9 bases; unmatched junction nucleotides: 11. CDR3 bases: TGCAGTGCTGAATCGGGAGGGGGTTTGGCCCAGTACTTC. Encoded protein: CSAESGGGLAQYF.

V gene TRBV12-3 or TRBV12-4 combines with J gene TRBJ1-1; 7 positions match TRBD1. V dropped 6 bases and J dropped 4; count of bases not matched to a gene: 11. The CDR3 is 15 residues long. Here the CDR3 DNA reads TGTGCCAGCAGACCCAATGACAGGGCGCGCACTGAAGCTTTCTTT. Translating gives CASRPNDRARTEAFF.

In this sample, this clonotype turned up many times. The CDR3 nucleotides read TGCAGTGCTAGAGGTCTGACAGGGGGCCTTGGTTCACCCCTCCACTTT. Residues: CSARGLTGGLGSPLHF. The chain is built from TRBV20-1 and TRBJ1-6; TRBD1 matches at 10 bases. Looked up from germline, CDR1 is DFQATT and CDR2 is SNEGSKA (reference sequence). This CDR3 spans 16 amino acids. The trim removed 1 base at V and 9 bases at J, leaving 9 bases unmatched.

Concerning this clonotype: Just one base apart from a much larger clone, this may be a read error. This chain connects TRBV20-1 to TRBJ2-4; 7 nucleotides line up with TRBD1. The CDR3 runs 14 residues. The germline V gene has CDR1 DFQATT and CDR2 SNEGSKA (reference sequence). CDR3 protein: CRAIQQGITNIQYF. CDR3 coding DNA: TGCCGTGCGATACAACAGGGGATTACGAACATTCAGTACTTC.

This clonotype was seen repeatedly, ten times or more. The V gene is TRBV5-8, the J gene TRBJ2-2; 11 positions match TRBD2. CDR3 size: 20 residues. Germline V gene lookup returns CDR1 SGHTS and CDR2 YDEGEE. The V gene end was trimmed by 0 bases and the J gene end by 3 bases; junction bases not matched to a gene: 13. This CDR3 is CASSLVTGTSGPLDTGELFF. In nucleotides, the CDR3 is TGTGCCAGCAGCTTGGTTACCGGGACTAGCGGACCCTTAGACACCGGGGAGCTGTTTTTT.

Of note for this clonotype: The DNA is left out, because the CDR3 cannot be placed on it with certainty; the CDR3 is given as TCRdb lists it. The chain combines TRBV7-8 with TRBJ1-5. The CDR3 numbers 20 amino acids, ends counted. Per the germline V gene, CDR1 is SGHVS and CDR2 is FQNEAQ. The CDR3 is CASSFYICSARDLLNQPQHF.

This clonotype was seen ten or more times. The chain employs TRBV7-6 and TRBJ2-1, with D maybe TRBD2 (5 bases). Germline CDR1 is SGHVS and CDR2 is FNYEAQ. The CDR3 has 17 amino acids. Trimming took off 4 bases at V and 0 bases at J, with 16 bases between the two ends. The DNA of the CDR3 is TGTGCCAGCAGCTCCGCCTGGGGTCGGGGCTCCTACAATGAGCAGTTCTTC. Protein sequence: CASSSAWGRGSYNEQFF.

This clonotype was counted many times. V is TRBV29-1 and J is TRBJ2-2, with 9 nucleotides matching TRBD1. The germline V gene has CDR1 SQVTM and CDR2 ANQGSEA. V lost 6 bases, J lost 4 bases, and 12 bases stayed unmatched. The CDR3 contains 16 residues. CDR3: CSVRPAGTGRTGELFF. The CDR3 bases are TGCAGCGTGCGGCCGGCAGGGACAGGGCGCACCGGGGAGCTGTTTTTT.

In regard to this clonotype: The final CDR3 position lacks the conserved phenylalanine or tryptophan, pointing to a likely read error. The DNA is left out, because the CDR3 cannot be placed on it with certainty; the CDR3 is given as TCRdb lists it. The CDR3 reads CASSPQEGHS. The chain joins TRBV18 to TRBJ1-6. The CDR3 comprises 10 residues, both ends counted. Germline values: CDR1 KGHSH, CDR2 LQKENI.

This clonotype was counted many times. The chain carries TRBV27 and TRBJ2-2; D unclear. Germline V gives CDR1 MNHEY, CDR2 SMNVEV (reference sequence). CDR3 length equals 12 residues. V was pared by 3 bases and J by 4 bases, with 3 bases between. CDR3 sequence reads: CASSFLTGELFF. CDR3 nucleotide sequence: TGTGCCAGCAGTTTCCTCACCGGGGAGCTGTTTTTT.

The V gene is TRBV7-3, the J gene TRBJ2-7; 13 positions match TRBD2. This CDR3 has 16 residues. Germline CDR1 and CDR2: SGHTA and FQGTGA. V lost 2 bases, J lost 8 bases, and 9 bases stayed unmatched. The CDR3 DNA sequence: TGTGCCAGCAGCTTAGGGGGACTAGCGGGGTTCGGGCAGCAGTACTTC. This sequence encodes CASSLGGLAGFGQQYF.

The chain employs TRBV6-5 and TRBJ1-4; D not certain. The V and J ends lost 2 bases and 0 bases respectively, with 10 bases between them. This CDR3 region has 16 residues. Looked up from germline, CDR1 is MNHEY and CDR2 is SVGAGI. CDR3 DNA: TGTGCCAGCAGTTACCGCCCTGGTCCAACTAATGAAAAACTGTTTTTT. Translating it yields CASSYRPGPTNEKLFF.

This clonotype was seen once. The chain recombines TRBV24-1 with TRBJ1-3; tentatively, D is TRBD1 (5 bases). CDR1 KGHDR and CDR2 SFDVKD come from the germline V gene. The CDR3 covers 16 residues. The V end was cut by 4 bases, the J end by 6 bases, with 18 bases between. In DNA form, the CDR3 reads TGTGCCACCAGTGACCCTCGCCCAGGGACCAAAAACACCATATATTTT. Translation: CATSDPRPGTKNTIYF.

CDR3 sequence reads: CATSMGPHNEQFF. The CDR3 bases are TGTGCCACCAGCATGGGTCCCCACAATGAGCAGTTCTTC. The rearrangement joins TRBV15 to TRBJ2-1; D not certain. Trimming shortened V by 4 bases and J by 5 bases, and 9 bases separated the two germline ends. The CDR3 runs to 13 residues. Germline V CDR1 and CDR2: LNHNV, YYDKDF (reference sequence).

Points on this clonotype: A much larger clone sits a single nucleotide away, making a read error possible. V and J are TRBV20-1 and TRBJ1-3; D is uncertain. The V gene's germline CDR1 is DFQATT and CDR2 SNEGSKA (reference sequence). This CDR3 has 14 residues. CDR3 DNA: TGCAGTACGGATTCTAACAGAGCCGGAACCACCATATATTTT. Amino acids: CSTDSNRAGTTIYF.

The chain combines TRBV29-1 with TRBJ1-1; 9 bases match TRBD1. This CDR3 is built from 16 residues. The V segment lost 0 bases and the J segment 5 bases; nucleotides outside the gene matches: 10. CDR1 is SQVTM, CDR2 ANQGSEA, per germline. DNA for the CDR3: TGCAGCGTTGAAGATTCGGGACAGGGTTTGGGGACTGAAGCTTTCTTT. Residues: CSVEDSGQGLGTEAFF.